The 22 T cell receptor beta chains reported below all come from one sample, sequenced in a study of cytomegalovirus exposure and HLA in healthy donors. The PCR employed 60 Vbeta primers together with 13 Jbeta primers. Only in-frame clones appear in the TCRdb table, and some are missing; sequencing was by immunoSEQ multiplex PCR. The table records over 150,000 clones, 75% to 85% of them present only once. The sequenced sample consisted of PBMCs. These receptors were taken from a man aged 25-45 years in good health and CMV-seropositive.

The chain couples TRBV6-1 to TRBJ2-3; tentative D call: TRBD1 (6 bases). Trimming cost V 2 bases and J 2 bases, with 14 bases left between them. The CDR3 has 16 amino acids. Germline CDR1 and CDR2: MNHNS and SASEGT. Written as DNA, the CDR3 is TGTGCCAGCAGTGAATTTTTGGGACACCTCACAGATACGCAGTATTTT. Translating gives CASSEFLGHLTDTQYF.

The chain is built from TRBV13 and TRBJ1-2, with a tentative D call TRBD1 (6 bases). This CDR3 has 14 residues. Per the germline V gene, CDR1 is PRHDT and CDR2 is FYEKMQ (reference sequence). The V and J ends lost 0 bases and 1 base respectively, with 6 bases between them. DNA of the CDR3: TGTGCCAGCAGCTTAGGGGACAGTAACTATGGCTACACCTTC. Encoded protein: CASSLGDSNYGYTF. The full variable domain, in which reference TRBV13 and TRBJ1-2 provide the parts outside the CDR3, is AAGVIQSPRHLIKEKRETATLKCYPIPRHDTVYWYQQGPGQDPQFLISFYEKMQSDKGSIPDRFSAQQFSDYHSELNMSSLELGDSALYFCASSLGDSNYGYTFGSGTRLTVV.

The rearrangement uses TRBV5-6 and TRBJ2-1, with 9 bases lining up with TRBD2. The CDR3 consists of 15 residues. CDR1 and CDR2 (germline): SGHDT, YYEEEE. The ends lost 6 bases at V and 10 bases at J; junction bases unmatched: 14. The CDR3, as DNA: TGTGCCAGCACCGCGGGGGGGCTAGCCGGGGCCGAGCAGTTCTTC. It encodes CASTAGGLAGAEQFF.

This clone occurred a few times. The chain combines TRBV6-5 with TRBJ2-7; TRBD1 matches 9 bases. Germline V gene data show CDR1 as MNHEY and CDR2 as SVGAGI. After removal of 5 bases from V and 5 bases from J, the junction contained 7 bases not matched to a gene. This CDR3 is 14 amino acids long. DNA of the CDR3: TGTGCCAGCAGTCCCGGGACAGGGAACAACGAGCAGTACTTC. This codes for CASSPGTGNNEQYF.

This clone was counted only a few times. The V gene is TRBV13, the J gene TRBJ1-4; TRBD1 is a possible D gene (5 bases). The length of the CDR3 is 13 residues. From germline, CDR1 is PRHDT and CDR2 FYEKMQ (reference sequence). Trimming cost V 5 bases and J 7 bases, with 11 bases left between them. The CDR3 coding sequence is TGTGCCAGCAGCCAACAAAGGGGTGAAAAACTGTTTTTT. Protein sequence: CASSQQRGEKLFF.

This sequence joins TRBV28 and TRBJ1-1; a weak D match, TRBD1 (6 bases). V lost 4 bases, J lost 2 bases, and 26 bases lay in between. Germline assignment: CDR1 MDHEN and CDR2 SYDVKM. This CDR3 region has 19 residues. This CDR3 is CASSWVDGVRGGGNTEAFF. For the CDR3, the DNA is TGTGCCAGCAGTTGGGTCGATGGCGTCCGGGGAGGGGGAAACACTGAAGCTTTCTTT. Drawing the rest from reference TRBV28 and TRBJ1-1, the complete variable domain is DVKVTQSSRYLVKRTGEKVFLECVQDMDHENMFWYRQDPGLGLRLIYFSYDVKMKEKGDIPEGYSVSREKKERFSLILESASTNQTSMYLCASSWVDGVRGGGNTEAFFGQGTRLTVV.

Only a few counts were recorded for this clone. The gene calls are TRBV5-1 and TRBJ2-7, with 10 positions matching TRBD1. The CDR3 runs to 16 residues. Trimming removed 4 bases from V and 5 bases from J; junction bases left unmatched: 12. Germline lookup yields CDR1 SGHRS and CDR2 YFSETQ. For the CDR3, the DNA is TGCGCCAGCAGCGCGGGACGGGACAGGGGTGTACACGAGCAGTACTTC. This codes for CASSAGRDRGVHEQYF.

This chain uses TRBV30 with TRBJ2-2; 10 nucleotides agree with TRBD2. Germline CDR1 and CDR2: GTSNPN and SVGIG (reference sequence). This CDR3 spans 17 amino acids. V shed 1 base, J shed 3 bases, and the junction held 8 bases outside the gene matches. CDR3 nucleotide sequence: TGTGCCTGGAGTGCCCTAGCGGGAGACCCCGACACCGGGGAGCTGTTTTTT. Residues: CAWSALAGDPDTGELFF. Combining the CDR3 with reference TRBV30 and TRBJ2-2 gives the whole variable domain SQTIHQWPATLVQPVGSPLSLECTVEGTSNPNLYWYRQAAGRGLQLLFYSVGIGQISSEVPQNLSASRPQDRQFILSSKKLLLSDSGFYLCAWSALAGDPDTGELFFGEGSRLTVL.

The chain links TRBV5-4 to TRBJ2-7; 11 bases agree with TRBD1. The CDR3 contains 16 residues. Germline V CDR1 and CDR2: SGHNT, YYREEE (reference sequence). V lost 2 bases to trimming and J lost 2 bases; unmatched junction nucleotides: 6. The CDR3 loop reads CASSLHRTGGTYEQYF. CDR3 sequence (DNA): TGTGCCAGCAGCTTACACCGGACAGGGGGCACCTACGAGCAGTACTTC.

J is TRBJ2-1 and V is TRBV29-1, with 15 positions matching TRBD2. This CDR3 is built from 15 residues. V was pared by 7 bases and J by 7 bases, with 8 bases of the junction left unmatched. Germline values: CDR1 SQVTM, CDR2 ANQGSEA. The CDR3 DNA is TGCAGCGCTCGCCGGACTAGCGGGGGGGCGAATGAGCAGTTCTTC. It specifies CSARRTSGGANEQFF.

This chain links TRBV30 with TRBJ2-5; TRBD2 agrees at 8 bases. The CDR3 sequence is 16 residues long. The ends lost 7 bases at V and 2 bases at J; junction bases unmatched: 15. In germline, CDR1 is GTSNPN, CDR2 SVGIG (reference sequence). The CDR3 protein is CASRGGASGPQETQYF. The CDR3 coding sequence is TGTGCCTCCCGGGGCGGGGCTAGCGGGCCTCAAGAGACCCAGTACTTC.

This clone was counted between two and nine times. The V gene is TRBV27, the J gene TRBJ2-3; unclear D gene. The CDR3 is made up of 12 amino acids. Germline V gene data show CDR1 as MNHEY and CDR2 as SMNVEV (reference sequence). Deletions cut 4 bases from V and 3 bases from J, with 5 bases between. The CDR3 region has the DNA TGTGCCAGCAGTTCACGGACAGATACGCAGTATTTT. Translating it yields CASSSRTDTQYF.

The V gene is TRBV18, the J gene TRBJ2-2; no clear D. This CDR3 region has 13 residues. Trimming pared 4 bases from V and 0 bases from J, leaving 3 bases between. Looked up from germline, CDR1 is KGHSH and CDR2 is LQKENI. The DNA of the CDR3 is TGTGCCAGCTCACTCGCGAACACCGGGGAGCTGTTTTTT. Its translation: CASSLANTGELFF.

The CDR3 here is CASSVLAGVGDTQYF. CDR3 sequence (DNA): TGTGCCAGCAGCGTACTAGCGGGAGTCGGAGATACGCAGTATTTT. The J gene is TRBJ2-3, the V gene TRBV9; TRBD2 matches 10 bases. The CDR3 length is 15 residues. Germline lookup yields CDR1 SGDLS and CDR2 YYNGEE. The junction had 4 bases not matched to a gene; V was cut back by 1 base and J by 5 bases.

In its sample, this clone was seen a few times. This sequence joins TRBV1 and TRBJ2-6; TRBD2, the table's D call, lacks a check against the DNA. TRBV1 is termed a pseudogene. The CDR3 covers 21 residues. CDR3 amino acids: CTSSQGISGLAGGAGANVLTF. The CDR3, as DNA: TGCACCAGCAGCCAAGGTATCTCGGGACTAGCGGGAGGGGCTGGGGCCAACGTCCTGACTTTC.

The genes are TRBV2 and TRBJ2-7, with TRBD1 matching over 10 bases. CDR1 SNHLY and CDR2 FYNNEI come from the germline V gene. The CDR3 totals 14 residues. V was pared by 6 bases and J by 4 bases, with 6 bases of the junction left unmatched. The CDR3 here is CASSRDRGMYEQYF. CDR3 coding DNA: TGTGCCAGCAGCCGGGACAGGGGTATGTACGAGCAGTACTTC.

V usage is TRBV7-2 and J usage is TRBJ2-7; TRBD1 matches at 7 bases. The V gene's germline CDR1 is SGHTA and CDR2 FQGNSA. V was clipped by 3 bases and J by 5 bases; unmatched bases: 7. CDR3 length equals 14 residues. This CDR3 reads CASSFRQGQHEQYF. The CDR3 DNA sequence: TGTGCCAGCAGCTTCAGACAGGGCCAACACGAGCAGTACTTC.

CDR3 amino acids: CAWCPLAGTQYF. The CDR3 DNA follows: TGTGCCTGGTGCCCCCTTGCAGGTACGCAGTATTTT. The V and J genes are TRBV30 and TRBJ2-3; no firm D call. Germline V lookup: CDR1 GTSNPN, CDR2 SVGIG (reference sequence). The CDR3 has 12 residues. The V gene lost 5 bases and the J gene lost 8 bases, with 14 bases spanning the gap.

The rearrangement joins TRBV11-2 to TRBJ1-1; the D gene is possibly TRBD1 (5 bases). Germline-derived CDR1 and CDR2 are SGHAT and FQNNGV. Trimming took 2 bases from V and 1 from J, leaving 11 bases between them. The CDR3 contains 15 residues. CDR3 protein: CASSLRGLGNTEAFF. The DNA for the CDR3 is TGTGCCAGCAGCTTAAGGGGTTTGGGGAACACTGAAGCTTTCTTT.

The V gene is TRBV19, the J gene TRBJ2-7; possible D gene TRBD1, 6 bases. Trimming left V 3 bases short and J 2 bases short, with 11 bases between. From germline, CDR1 is LNHDA and CDR2 SQIVND (reference sequence). The CDR3 is 14 residues long. Here the CDR3 DNA reads TGTGCCAGTAGTATGACAGGAACTACCTACGAGCAGTACTTC. Protein sequence: CASSMTGTTYEQYF.

The rearrangement links TRBV28 to TRBJ1-2; possible D gene TRBD1, 5 bases. The CDR3 sequence is 13 residues long. The V and J ends lost 2 bases and 8 bases respectively, with 12 bases between them. From germline, CDR1 is MDHEN and CDR2 SYDVKM. DNA of the CDR3: TGTGCCAGCAGTTTAAGGGGTACAGGAGGCTACACCTTC. This translates into CASSLRGTGGYTF.

The V gene is TRBV6-6, the J gene TRBJ1-2; 10 bases align to TRBD1. The CDR3 runs 15 residues. CDR1 is MNHNY, CDR2 SVGAGI, per germline (reference sequence). J was trimmed by 8 bases and V by 2 bases; bases with no gene match: 8. The CDR3 DNA reads as TGTGCCAGCAGTTACCCGGGACAGGGGACCGAAGGCTACACCTTC. Encoded protein: CASSYPGQGTEGYTF.